This is a list of T cell receptor beta chains from one sample in a study of technical replicates of blood from a handful of donors. Data came from immunoSEQ multiplex PCR; TCRdb stores just in-frame clones and leaves some out. The sample gives some 64,000 clones, more than 95% of which show up once; over 0.15% is in the top ten. What was sequenced was T cells isolated from PBMCs. The receptors shown here come from a human donor in good health. Each CDR3 is given with its conserved first and last residue. D genes are given only for firm matches. Clone size appears in some rows only: once, few, many, or a class for an expanded clone.

abundance,d_gene,v_gene,j_gene,CDR3nt,CDR3aa
.,TRBD2,TRBV28,TRBJ2-7,TGTGCCAGCAGTTTAGAAGAAGCGGGAGGTTTCTACGAGCAGTACTTC,CASSLEEAGGFYEQYF
.,.,TRBV6-4,TRBJ2-1,TGTGCCAGCAGTGACTCCGGTGGCGAGGGCAATGAGCAGTTCTTC,CASSDSGGEGNEQFF
.,.,TRBV5-6,TRBJ2-1,TGTGCCAGCAGCCAAGAGCGCGGAGGTGATTACAATGAGCAGTTCTTC,CASSQERGGDYNEQFF
.,.,TRBV5-1,TRBJ1-1,TGCGCCAGCAGCTTGGTTGGGGGGTCGACTGAAGCTTTCTTT,CASSLVGGSTEAFF
.,TRBD1,TRBV23-1,TRBJ2-2,TGCGCCAGCAGTCAATCTAAACTGGTCGGGTCCGGGACAGGGAAAACCGGGGAGCTGTTTTTT,CASSQSKLVGSGTGKTGELFF
.,.,TRBV7-2,TRBJ2-7,TGTGCCAGCAGCCCAGGGTGGGGCTCCTACGAGCAGTACTTC,CASSPGWGSYEQYF
.,TRBD2,TRBV10-3,TRBJ2-1,TGTGCCATCAGGGCGGGGGAGGGCAGGGATGAGCAGTTCTTC,CAIRAGEGRDEQFF
.,.,TRBV5-1,TRBJ2-6,TGCGCCAGCAGCTTGGCCCTAGGCCCTGGGGCCAACGTCCTGACTTTC,CASSLALGPGANVLTF
.,TRBD2,TRBV5-6,TRBJ2-3,TGTGCCAGCAGCTTGGGGCTAGCGGGGACCCCAGATACGCAGTATTTT,CASSLGLAGTPDTQYF
.,.,TRBV12-2,TRBJ1-4,TGTGCAAGTCGCTCAGGACAGGTTGCTAATGAAAAACTGTTTTTT,CASRSGQVANEKLFF
once,.,TRBV20-1,TRBJ2-3,TGCAGTGCTACCTTCGTAACGCAGTATTTT,CSATFVTQYF
.,.,TRBV7-9,TRBJ2-7,TGTGCCAGCAGCCATTCCCACTACGAGCAGTACTTC,CASSHSHYEQYF
.,.,TRBV14,TRBJ2-5,TGTGCCAGCAGCCAATCCCTAGCAGTAGAGACCCAGTACTTC,CASSQSLAVETQYF
.,.,TRBV30,TRBJ1-3,TGTGCCTGGTCAGGGGTAAACGGAAACACCATATATTTT,CAWSGVNGNTIYF
.,TRBD2,TRBV5-1,TRBJ2-1,TGCGCCAGCAGCTTACTAGCGGGAGGCGATGAGCAGTTCTTC,CASSLLAGGDEQFF
.,.,TRBV4-1,TRBJ1-2,TGCGCCAGCAGCCAAGATCATGTACAGAACTATGGCTACACCTTC,CASSQDHVQNYGYTF
.,.,TRBV5-4,TRBJ1-2,TGTGCCAGCAGCTTGGGGCAGAACTATGGCTACACCTTC,CASSLGQNYGYTF
.,TRBD2,TRBV28,TRBJ2-1,TGTGCCAGCAGAAGAGGACTAGCGGGAGGCGAAGGGAATGAGCAGTTCTTC,CASRRGLAGGEGNEQFF
.,.,TRBV11-2,TRBJ1-5,TGTGCCAGCAGCAATAACAATCAGCCCCAGCATTTT,CASSNNNQPQHF
.,.,TRBV6-6,TRBJ1-6,TGTGCCAGCAGTTACGCCCAGGGGTCCTCCGATTCACCCCTCCACTTT,CASSYAQGSSDSPLHF
.,.,TRBV6-5,TRBJ1-1,TGTGCCAGCAGTTCCAGGGCTGAAGCTTTCTTT,CASSSRAEAFF
.,.,TRBV5-6,TRBJ2-7,TGTGCCAGCACCCCTCCAGGGCCCTCCTACGAGCAGTACTTC,CASTPPGPSYEQYF
.,TRBD2,TRBV6-5,TRBJ2-7,TGTGCCACCAGACTAGCGGGGGTCCCCGAGCAGTACTTC,CATRLAGVPEQYF
.,.,TRBV21-1,TRBJ1-5,TGTGCCAGCAGCAAAGTCGAACGGGGGTGTCAGCCCCAGCATTTT,CASSKVERGCQPQHF
.,.,TRBV7-6,TRBJ2-1,TGTGCCAGCAGCTTAATCAGTTTCTCCAATGAGCAGTTCTTC,CASSLISFSNEQFF
.,.,TRBV7-6,TRBJ2-1,TGTGCCAGCAGCCCCTGGACAAGTGAGCAGTTCTTC,CASSPWTSEQFF
.,.,TRBV29-1,TRBJ1-4,TGCAGCGTTGAAGAGGCAGGGGCAAATGAAAAACTGTTTTTT,CSVEEAGANEKLFF